The next 6 T cell receptor beta chains were all read from a single sample in a study of blood T cell repertoires in COVID-19. The protocol was immunoSEQ multiplex PCR, while the TCRdb copy is restricted to in-frame clones and leaves out a portion. Of more than 250,000 clones in the sample, 87% were seen once. Sequenced: PBMCs or T cells enriched from blood (not recorded which). All receptors come from a woman in her thirties who had recovered from COVID-19.

This chain uses TRBV18 with TRBJ1-4; D is ambiguous. The CDR3 runs to 14 residues. Germline V gene data show CDR1 as KGHSH and CDR2 as LQKENI. Trimming removed 2 bases at V and 7 bases at J, with 11 bases between. The CDR3, as DNA: TGTGCCAGCTCACCATGGGAGGGTGTTGAAAAACTGTTTTTT. This sequence encodes CASSPWEGVEKLFF.

The rearrangement joins TRBV14 to TRBJ2-7, with D tentatively TRBD1 (5 bases). Germline-derived CDR1 and CDR2 are SGHDN and FVKESK. Trimming stripped 1 base from V and 7 bases from J, with 17 bases between. This CDR3 is built from 15 residues. Here the CDR3 DNA reads TGTGCCAGCAGCCAAGTTGGGGCCACAGTAAGAGAGCAGTACTTC. Amino acid sequence: CASSQVGATVREQYF.

This clone came up once. The V call is TRBV9, the J call TRBJ1-1; D call uncertain. In germline, CDR1 is SGDLS, CDR2 YYNGEE. V lost 3 bases to trimming and J lost 1 base, with 22 bases between them. The CDR3 contains 18 residues. The CDR3 DNA is TGTGCCAGCAGCGCATATCATGGCCTGAGATCGGGGAACACTGAAGCTTTCTTT. Translated: CASSAYHGLRSGNTEAFF.

This clone appeared a few times. Other DNA sequences in this specimen translate into the identical CDR3. The chain carries TRBV3-1 (or the pseudogene TRBV3-2) and TRBJ1-1; TRBD1 matches at 7 bases. Germline CDR1 reads LGHDT; CDR2 reads YNNKEL (reference sequence). Germline trimming cut 1 base from V and 3 bases from J; bases unmatched to any gene: 2. The CDR3 is 14 residues long. Here the CDR3 reads CASSQGQGDTEAFF. CDR3 DNA: TGTGCCAGCAGCCAAGGGCAGGGGGACACTGAAGCTTTCTTT.

The chain employs TRBV5-4 and TRBJ2-2; tentative D call: TRBD1 (5 bases). This CDR3 is 18 amino acids long. The germline V and J ends were trimmed by 0 bases and 1 base, with 16 bases remaining between them. Germline CDR1 SGHNT, CDR2 YYREEE (reference sequence). The CDR3 region is CASSLGIDSPWNTGELFF. DNA of the CDR3: TGTGCCAGCAGCTTGGGGATTGACAGCCCTTGGAACACCGGGGAGCTGTTTTTT.

V and J are TRBV25-1 and TRBJ1-4; 10 bases agree with TRBD1. CDR1 and CDR2 (germline): MGHDK, SYGVNS. The CDR3 has 14 residues. V lost 4 bases to trimming and J lost 8 bases; unmatched junction nucleotides: 4. In DNA form, the CDR3 reads TGTGCCAGCAGTGCGGGACAGGGGCGAGAAAAACTGTTTTTT. Protein product: CASSAGQGREKLFF.